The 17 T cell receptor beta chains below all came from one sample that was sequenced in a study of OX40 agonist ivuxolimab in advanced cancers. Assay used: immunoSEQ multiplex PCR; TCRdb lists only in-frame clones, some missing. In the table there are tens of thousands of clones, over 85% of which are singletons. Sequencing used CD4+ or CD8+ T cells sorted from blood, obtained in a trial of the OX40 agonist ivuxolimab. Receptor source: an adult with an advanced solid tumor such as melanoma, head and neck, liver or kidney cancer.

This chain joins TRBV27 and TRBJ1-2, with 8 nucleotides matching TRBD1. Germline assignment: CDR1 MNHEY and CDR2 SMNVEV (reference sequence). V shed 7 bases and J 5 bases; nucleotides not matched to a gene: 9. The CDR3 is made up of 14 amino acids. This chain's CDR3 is CASNFGQGSYGYTF. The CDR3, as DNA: TGTGCCAGCAATTTCGGACAGGGAAGTTATGGCTACACCTTC.

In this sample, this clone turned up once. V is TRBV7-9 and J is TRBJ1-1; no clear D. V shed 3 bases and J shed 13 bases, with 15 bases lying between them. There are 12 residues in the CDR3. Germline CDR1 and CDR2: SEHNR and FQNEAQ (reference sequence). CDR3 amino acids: CASSFPGVESFF. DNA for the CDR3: TGTGCCAGCAGCTTTCCGGGAGTTGAAAGTTTCTTT.

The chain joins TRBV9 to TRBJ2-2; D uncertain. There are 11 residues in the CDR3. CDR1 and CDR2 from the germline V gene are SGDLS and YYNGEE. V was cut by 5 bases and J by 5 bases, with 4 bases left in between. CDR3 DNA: TGTGCCAGCAGAACGACCGGGGAGCTGTTTTTT. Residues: CASRTTGELFF.

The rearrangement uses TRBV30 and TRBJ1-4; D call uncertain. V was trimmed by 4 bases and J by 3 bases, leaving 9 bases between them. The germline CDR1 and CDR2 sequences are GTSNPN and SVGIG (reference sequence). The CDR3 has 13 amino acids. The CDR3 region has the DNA TGTGCCTGGACCTTGCAATCTAATGAAAAACTGTTTTTT. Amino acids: CAWTLQSNEKLFF.

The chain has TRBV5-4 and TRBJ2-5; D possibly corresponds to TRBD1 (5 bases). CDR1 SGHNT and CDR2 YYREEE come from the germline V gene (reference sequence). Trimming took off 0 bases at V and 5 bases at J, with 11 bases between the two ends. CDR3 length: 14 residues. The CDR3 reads CASSLGGSGETQYF. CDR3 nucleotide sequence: TGTGCCAGCAGCTTGGGGGGTTCAGGGGAGACCCAGTACTTC.

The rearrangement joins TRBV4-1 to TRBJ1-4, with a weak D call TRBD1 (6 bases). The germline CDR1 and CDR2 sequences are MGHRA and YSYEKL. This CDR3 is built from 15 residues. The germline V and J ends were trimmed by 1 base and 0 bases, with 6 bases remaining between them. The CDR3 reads CASSQAGATNEKLFF. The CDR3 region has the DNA TGCGCCAGCAGCCAAGCAGGGGCAACTAATGAAAAACTGTTTTTT.

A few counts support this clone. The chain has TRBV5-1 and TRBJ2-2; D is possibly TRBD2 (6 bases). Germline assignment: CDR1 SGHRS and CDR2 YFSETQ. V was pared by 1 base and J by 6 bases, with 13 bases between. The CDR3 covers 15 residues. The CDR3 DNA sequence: TGCGCCAGCAGCTTGTCGGGGGTTGCCGCCGGGGAGCTGTTTTTT. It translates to CASSLSGVAAGELFF.

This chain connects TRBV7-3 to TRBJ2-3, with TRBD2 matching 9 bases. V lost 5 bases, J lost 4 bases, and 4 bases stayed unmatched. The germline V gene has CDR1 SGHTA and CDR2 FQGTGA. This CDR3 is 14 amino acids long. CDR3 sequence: CASSLGLASDTQYF. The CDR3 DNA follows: TGTGCCAGCAGCCTGGGACTAGCCTCAGATACGCAGTATTTT.

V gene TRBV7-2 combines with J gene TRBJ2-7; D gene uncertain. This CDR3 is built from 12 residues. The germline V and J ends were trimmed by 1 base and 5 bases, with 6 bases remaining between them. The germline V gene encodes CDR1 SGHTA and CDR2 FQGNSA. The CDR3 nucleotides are TGTGCCAGCAGCTTAGACGCCCACGAGCAGTACTTC. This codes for CASSLDAHEQYF.

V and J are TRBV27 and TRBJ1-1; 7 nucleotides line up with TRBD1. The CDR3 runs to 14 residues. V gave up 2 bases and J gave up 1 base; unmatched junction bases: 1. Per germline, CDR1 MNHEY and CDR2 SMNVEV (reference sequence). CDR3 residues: CASSLGTANTEAFF. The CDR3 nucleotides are TGTGCCAGCAGTTTAGGGACAGCGAACACTGAAGCTTTCTTT.

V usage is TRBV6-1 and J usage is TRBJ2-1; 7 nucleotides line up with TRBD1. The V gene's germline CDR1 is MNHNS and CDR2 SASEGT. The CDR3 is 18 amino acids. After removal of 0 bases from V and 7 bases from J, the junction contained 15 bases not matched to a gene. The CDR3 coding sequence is TGTGCCAGCAGTGAAGCTTCCCTGACAGGGACATTTATTAATGAGCAGTTCTTC. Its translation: CASSEASLTGTFINEQFF.

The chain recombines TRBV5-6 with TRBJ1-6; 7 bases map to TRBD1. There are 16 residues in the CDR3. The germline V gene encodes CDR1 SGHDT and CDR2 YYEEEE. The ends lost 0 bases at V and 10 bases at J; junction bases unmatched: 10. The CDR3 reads CASSLGGGTGESPLHF. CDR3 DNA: TGTGCCAGCAGCTTGGGGGGGGGCACAGGGGAATCACCCCTCCACTTT. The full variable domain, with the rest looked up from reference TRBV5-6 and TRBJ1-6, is DAGVTQSPTHLIKTRGQQVTLRCSPKSGHDTVSWYQQALGQGPQFIFQYYEEEERQRGNFPDRFSGHQFPNYSSELNVNALLLGDSALYLCASSLGGGTGESPLHFGNGTRLTVT.

CDR3 DNA: TGTGCCAGCAGGCCTAGCGGGGGCTCTGAGACCCAGTACTTC. It encodes CASRPSGGSETQYF. This chain uses TRBV4-2 with TRBJ2-5; TRBD2 aligns across 10 bases. CDR1 is LGHNA, CDR2 YNFKEQ, per germline. J was trimmed by 5 bases and V by 6 bases; bases with no gene match: 6. The CDR3 is 14 amino acids.

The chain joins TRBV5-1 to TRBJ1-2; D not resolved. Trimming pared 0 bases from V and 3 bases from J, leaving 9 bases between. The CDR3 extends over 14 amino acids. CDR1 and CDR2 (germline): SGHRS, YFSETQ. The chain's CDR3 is CASSLVAWDYGYTF. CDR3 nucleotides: TGCGCCAGCAGCTTGGTGGCTTGGGACTATGGCTACACCTTC.

DNA for the CDR3: TGTGCCAGCGGGGAGGGGACAGCCTCTGGAAACACCATATATTTT. Residues: CASGEGTASGNTIYF. The gene calls are TRBV6-6 and TRBJ1-3, with 7 bases that match TRBD1. CDR1 and CDR2 (germline): MNHNY, SVGAGI (reference sequence). CDR3 size: 15 residues. V was pared by 8 bases and J by 0 bases, with 7 bases of the junction left unmatched.

CDR3 DNA sequence: TGTGCCAGCCTCCAGGGTGCTGAGCAGTTCTTC. Protein: CASLQGAEQFF. The J gene is TRBJ2-1, the V gene TRBV2, with a weak D call TRBD1 (5 bases). This CDR3 is 11 amino acids long. Trimming stripped 8 bases from V and 9 bases from J, with 11 bases between. Per germline, CDR1 SNHLY and CDR2 FYNNEI.

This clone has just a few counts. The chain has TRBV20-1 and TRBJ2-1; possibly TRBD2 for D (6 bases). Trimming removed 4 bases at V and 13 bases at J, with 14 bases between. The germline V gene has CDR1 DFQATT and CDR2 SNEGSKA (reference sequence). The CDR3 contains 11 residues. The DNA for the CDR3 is TGCAGTGCTACCCCAACTAGCTTCCAGTTCTTC. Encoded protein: CSATPTSFQFF.